The 29 T cell receptor beta chains below all came from one sample that was sequenced in a study of T cell responses to AZD1222 COVID-19 vaccine. Here immunoSEQ multiplex PCR was the method, and the copy in TCRdb shows in-frame clones only, minus some. The data contain fewer than 50,000 clones, about 83% of them singletons. The specimen comprised peripheral blood, sampled on day 0 of AZD1222 vaccination. The receptors here all came from an adult in good health.

The CDR3 DNA sequence: TGTGCCAGCAGTTACGAGGGGGCGACGGGTCAGCCCCAGCATTTT. It codes for CASSYEGATGQPQHF. The V call is TRBV6-2 or TRBV6-3, the J call TRBJ1-5; 7 bases are a match to TRBD1. The germline gives CDR1 MNHEY, CDR2 SVGEGT. The CDR3 sequence is 15 residues long. The J segment lost 6 bases and the V segment lost 2 bases, leaving 7 bases of the junction unmatched.

This chain joins TRBV19 and TRBJ1-1; D perhaps matches TRBD1 (6 bases). V shed 6 bases and J shed 5 bases, with 13 bases lying between them. This CDR3 contains 13 residues. Germline assignment: CDR1 LNHDA and CDR2 SQIVND (reference sequence). CDR3 in DNA: TGTGCCAGTAGGCAGGGGATGGGAACTGAAGCTTTCTTT. Its translation is CASRQGMGTEAFF. The variable domain in full, completed from reference TRBV19 and TRBJ1-1, reads DGGITQSPKYLFRKEGQNVTLSCEQNLNHDAMYWYRQDPGQGLRLIYYSQIVNDFQKGDIAEGYSVSREKKESFPLTVTSAQKNPTAFYLCASRQGMGTEAFFGQGTRLTVV.

The chain joins TRBV28 to TRBJ1-6; D may be TRBD1 (6 bases). Germline V lookup: CDR1 MDHEN, CDR2 SYDVKM. V dropped 3 bases and J dropped 10 bases, with 13 bases sitting between them. The CDR3 runs to 14 residues. CDR3 nucleotides: TGTGCCAGCAGTTTGGGAGGGGGGGCCTCACCCCTCCACTTT. Translating gives CASSLGGGASPLHF.

This chain links TRBV5-6 with TRBJ1-3; D not resolved. Germline CDR1 and CDR2: SGHDT and YYEEEE. The CDR3 is made up of 14 amino acids. V was pared by 1 base and J by 2 bases, with 7 bases between. The CDR3 DNA reads as TGTGCCAGCAGCTTGAGTGGTACTGGAAACACCATATATTTT. Translating it yields CASSLSGTGNTIYF. The whole variable domain, remainder taken from reference TRBV5-6 and TRBJ1-3, is DAGVTQSPTHLIKTRGQQVTLRCSPKSGHDTVSWYQQALGQGPQFIFQYYEEEERQRGNFPDRFSGHQFPNYSSELNVNALLLGDSALYLCASSLSGTGNTIYFGEGSWLTVV.

This clone showed up just once. The rearrangement links TRBV11-2 to TRBJ1-6, with no clear D. V lost 0 bases and J lost 9, with 6 bases in between. Per germline, CDR1 SGHAT and CDR2 FQNNGV. This CDR3 has 13 amino acids. CDR3 in amino acids: CASSLEIGSPLHF. In DNA, the CDR3 is TGTGCCAGCAGCTTAGAAATCGGTTCACCCCTCCACTTT.

The chain employs TRBV12-3 or TRBV12-4 and TRBJ2-1, with D perhaps assigned TRBD1 or TRBD2 (5 bases each). The CDR3 consists of 13 residues. Trimming removed 11 bases at V and 7 bases at J, with 18 bases between. Here the CDR3 DNA reads TGTGCCTCACAAGTTTGGGGGAGAAATGAGCAGTTCTTC. This translates into CASQVWGRNEQFF.

This chain uses TRBV5-1 with TRBJ2-7; 10 nucleotides line up with TRBD2. The CDR3 runs to 13 residues. Per the germline V gene, CDR1 is SGHRS and CDR2 is YFSETQ. The ends lost 2 bases at V and 5 bases at J; junction bases unmatched: 1. The CDR3 is CASSLGLADEQYV. CDR3 in DNA: TGCGCCAGCAGCTTAGGACTAGCGGACGAGCAGTACGTC.

This chain connects TRBV28 to TRBJ1-5; D gene unclear. The CDR3 has 14 amino acids. V lost 6 bases and J lost 3, with 12 bases in between. CDR1 and CDR2 from the germline V gene are MDHEN and SYDVKM. The CDR3 reads CASSPVRDNQPQHF. The CDR3 region has the DNA TGTGCCAGCAGCCCTGTGAGGGACAATCAGCCCCAGCATTTT. The variable domain in full, with the rest retrieved from reference TRBV28 and TRBJ1-5, is DVKVTQSSRYLVKRTGEKVFLECVQDMDHENMFWYRQDPGLGLRLIYFSYDVKMKEKGDIPEGYSVSREKKERFSLILESASTNQTSMYLCASSPVRDNQPQHFGDGTRLSIL.

V is TRBV11-3 and J is TRBJ2-1; the D call may be TRBD1 or TRBD2 (5 bases each). This CDR3 contains 15 residues. V gave up 4 bases and J gave up 2 bases, with 12 bases separating them. Germline lookup yields CDR1 SGHNT and CDR2 YENEEA. The CDR3 loop is CASSSRDGTYNEQFF. The CDR3, as DNA: TGTGCCAGCAGCTCCCGGGACGGGACCTACAATGAGCAGTTCTTC.

This clone was recorded at least ten times. The chain links TRBV6-1 to TRBJ2-2; the D is unclear. The germline V gene encodes CDR1 MNHNS and CDR2 SASEGT. The ends were cut back, 1 base at V and 2 bases at J, with 11 bases in the middle. The CDR3 runs 16 residues. The CDR3: CASSEGGTVNTGELFF. The CDR3 DNA reads as TGTGCCAGCAGTGAAGGGGGAACAGTTAACACCGGGGAGCTGTTTTTT.

This clone is categorized as medium-sized (0.01 to 0.1%). J is TRBJ1-3 and V is TRBV5-1; perhaps TRBD1 as D (5 bases). This CDR3 is 16 amino acids long. CDR1 and CDR2 (germline): SGHRS, YFSETQ. Trimming took off 0 bases at V and 4 bases at J, with 14 bases between the two ends. CDR3 nucleotides: TGCGCCAGCAGCTTGGCTCCCGAGGGGTCAGGAAACACCATATATTTT. Encoded protein: CASSLAPEGSGNTIYF. Filled out from reference TRBV5-1 and TRBJ1-3, the complete variable domain reads KAGVTQTPRYLIKTRGQQVTLSCSPISGHRSVSWYQQTPGQGLQFLFEYFSETQRNKGNFPGRFSGRQFSNSRSEMNVSTLELGDSALYLCASSLAPEGSGNTIYFGEGSWLTVV.

The chain recombines TRBV19 with TRBJ2-6; 7 nucleotides match TRBD1. From germline, CDR1 is LNHDA and CDR2 SQIVND (reference sequence). The CDR3 has 17 residues. The junction had 7 bases not matched to a gene; V was cut back by 5 bases and J by 0 bases. Written as DNA, the CDR3 is TGTGCCAGTAGTCCTTCGTGGACAGGCTCTGGGGCCAACGTCCTGACTTTC. Protein sequence: CASSPSWTGSGANVLTF. The variable domain in full, with the rest retrieved from reference TRBV19 and TRBJ2-6, is DGGITQSPKYLFRKEGQNVTLSCEQNLNHDAMYWYRQDPGQGLRLIYYSQIVNDFQKGDIAEGYSVSREKKESFPLTVTSAQKNPTAFYLCASSPSWTGSGANVLTFGAGSRLTVL.

V usage is TRBV6-5 and J usage is TRBJ1-1; no clear D. The CDR3 has 15 amino acids. Trimming left V 5 bases short and J 0 bases short, with 13 bases between. Germline CDR1 is MNHEY and CDR2 is SVGAGI. CDR3 region: CASSPDPWVNTEAFF. The CDR3 DNA reads as TGTGCCAGCAGTCCTGATCCTTGGGTGAACACTGAAGCTTTCTTT.

The chain joins TRBV12-3 or TRBV12-4 to TRBJ1-5, with D maybe TRBD1 (5 bases). Trimming took 5 bases from V and 11 from J, leaving 10 bases between them. The CDR3 is 11 amino acids. The DNA for the CDR3 is TGTGCCAGCAGTGCCCAACAGGCCCAGCATTTT. It yields the protein CASSAQQAQHF.

The rearrangement uses TRBV7-8 and TRBJ1-5; 9 bases match TRBD1. The CDR3 totals 16 residues. The J segment lost 4 bases and the V segment lost 5 bases, leaving 9 bases of the junction unmatched. Germline V CDR1 and CDR2: SGHVS, FQNEAQ. CDR3 coding DNA: TGTGCCAGCAGCCCGAAGGGACAGGGTAGGAATCAGCCCCAGCATTTT. Its protein product is CASSPKGQGRNQPQHF.

This clone is medium-sized within its sample. The chain recombines TRBV11-2 with TRBJ1-1; 7 nucleotides align to TRBD1. This CDR3 contains 16 residues. Germline V gene data show CDR1 as SGHAT and CDR2 as FQNNGV. Trimming took 5 bases from V and 6 from J; bases not matched to a gene: 15. CDR3 loop: CASSDREGARKAEAFF. The CDR3 DNA is TGTGCCAGCAGCGACAGGGAAGGTGCCAGAAAAGCTGAAGCTTTCTTT.

V gene TRBV7-8 combines with J gene TRBJ1-1, with D maybe TRBD1 (5 bases). V lost 5 bases to trimming and J lost 1 base, with 11 bases between them. The CDR3 sequence is 14 residues long. Looked up from germline, CDR1 is SGHVS and CDR2 is FQNEAQ. The CDR3 DNA reads as TGTGCCAGCAGCACTGGGGCCTGGAACACTGAAGCTTTCTTT. This translates into CASSTGAWNTEAFF. The entire variable domain, with the rest obtained from reference TRBV7-8 and TRBJ1-1, is as follows: GAGVSQSPRYKVAKRGQDVALRCDPISGHVSLFWYQQALGQGPEFLTYFQNEAQLDKSGLPSDRFFAERPEGSVSTLKIQRTQQEDSAVYLCASSTGAWNTEAFFGQGTRLTVV.

In DNA, the CDR3 is TGTGCCAGCAGTGAATCCGGGTGGGGCTACACCTTC. It encodes CASSESGWGYTF. This chain joins TRBV6-1 and TRBJ1-2; D gene unclear. The CDR3 is 12 residues long. Trimming shortened V by 2 bases and J by 8 bases, and 9 bases separated the two germline ends. Germline loops: CDR1 MNHNS, CDR2 SASEGT.

This clone qualifies as medium-sized. V gene TRBV19 combines with J gene TRBJ1-1, with 8 positions matching TRBD1. The CDR3 contains 18 residues. V lost 3 bases, J lost 0 bases, and 12 bases stayed unmatched. The germline V gene encodes CDR1 LNHDA and CDR2 SQIVND (reference sequence). CDR3 amino acids: CASSIGNDRGPMNTEAFF. The CDR3 DNA reads as TGTGCCAGTAGTATCGGGAACGACAGGGGACCTATGAACACTGAAGCTTTCTTT.

The chain carries TRBV2 and TRBJ2-5; 7 positions agree with TRBD1. The CDR3 runs 12 residues. Germline V gives CDR1 SNHLY, CDR2 FYNNEI. Trimming at V came to 11 bases and at J to 3 bases, leaving 6 bases not matched to a gene. The CDR3: CAVRQGKETQYF. The CDR3 bases are TGTGCCGTACGACAGGGAAAAGAGACCCAGTACTTC.

This clone has just a few counts. This sample includes further DNA sequences coding for the same CDR3. The chain links TRBV27 to TRBJ1-6; 10 bases are a match to TRBD1. From germline, CDR1 is MNHEY and CDR2 SMNVEV (reference sequence). This CDR3 spans 14 amino acids. Trimming cost V 5 bases and J 9 bases; bases outside gene matches: 4. This chain's CDR3 is CASSLGQGGSPLHF. The CDR3 DNA reads as TGTGCCAGCAGTCTTGGACAGGGGGGTTCACCCCTCCACTTT.

This clone was found a few times. In DNA, the CDR3 is TGTGCCAGCTCACCACCGCAGGGCCCATATTCTGGAAACACCATATATTTT. It is translated as CASSPPQGPYSGNTIYF. The rearrangement links TRBV18 to TRBJ1-3, with a possible D match to TRBD1 (5 bases). The V gene lost 0 bases and the J gene lost 1 base, with 13 bases spanning the gap. From germline, CDR1 is KGHSH and CDR2 LQKENI. The CDR3 runs 17 residues.

The rearrangement links TRBV29-1 to TRBJ1-2; D uncertain. V was trimmed by 0 bases and J by 0 bases, leaving 8 bases between them. Germline V gene lookup returns CDR1 SQVTM and CDR2 ANQGSEA. The CDR3 sequence is 14 residues long. The CDR3 sequence: CSVEDHISNYGYTF. CDR3 nucleotides: TGCAGCGTTGAAGATCACATTTCTAACTATGGCTACACCTTC.

The chain is built from TRBV19 and TRBJ1-5, with unresolved D. The CDR3 sequence is 14 residues long. The V and J ends lost 7 bases and 0 bases respectively, with 10 bases between them. The V gene's germline CDR1 is LNHDA and CDR2 SQIVND (reference sequence). DNA of the CDR3: TGTGCCAGTACCGCTCTCTTTAGCAATCAGCCCCAGCATTTT. Its translation: CASTALFSNQPQHF.

The chain joins TRBV30 to TRBJ2-1; TRBD1 matches at 10 bases. The CDR3 has 15 amino acids. Germline V gene data show CDR1 as GTSNPN and CDR2 as SVGIG (reference sequence). V lost 4 bases and J lost 6; bases outside the gene matches: 9. CDR3 coding DNA: TGTGCCTGGAACCCGAGGGGACAGGGGCGCAATGAGCAGTTCTTC. Protein: CAWNPRGQGRNEQFF. The entire variable domain, with the rest obtained from reference TRBV30 and TRBJ2-1, is as follows: SQTIHQWPATLVQPVGSPLSLECTVEGTSNPNLYWYRQAAGRGLQLLFYSVGIGQISSEVPQNLSASRPQDRQFILSSKKLLLSDSGFYLCAWNPRGQGRNEQFFGPGTRLTVL.

Comment on this clone: Its ends do not fully match the called genes, so a read error is possible. The chain uses TRBV7-7 and TRBJ2-2, with 9 bases identical to TRBD2. Germline V gives CDR1 SSHAT, CDR2 FNYEAQ (reference sequence). The CDR3 loop spans 16 amino acids. In DNA, the CDR3 is TGTGCTAGCAGCTTAAACTCTCTAGCGGGGACGGTCGAGCTGTTTTTT. Its protein product is CASSLNSLAGTVELFF.

The rearrangement uses TRBV10-1 and TRBJ1-4; D is undetermined. Germline loops: CDR1 WNHNN, CDR2 SYGVQD (reference sequence). The CDR3 spans 14 residues. The V and J ends lost 3 bases and 5 bases respectively, with 10 bases between them. The CDR3 reads CASSDSLSNEKLFF. The CDR3, as DNA: TGCGCCAGCAGTGATAGTCTTTCGAATGAAAAACTGTTTTTT.

The rearrangement joins TRBV30 to TRBJ1-6; tentative D call: TRBD1 (6 bases). CDR1 is GTSNPN, CDR2 SVGIG, per germline (reference sequence). V was trimmed by 5 bases and J by 7 bases, leaving 18 bases between them. This CDR3 is 15 amino acids long. In nucleotides, the CDR3 is TGTGCCTGGCATCGTACAGGGCCGATCAATTCACCCCTCCACTTT. This codes for CAWHRTGPINSPLHF. The whole variable domain, filled in from reference TRBV30 and TRBJ1-6, reads SQTIHQWPATLVQPVGSPLSLECTVEGTSNPNLYWYRQAAGRGLQLLFYSVGIGQISSEVPQNLSASRPQDRQFILSSKKLLLSDSGFYLCAWHRTGPINSPLHFGNGTRLTVT.

The chain has TRBV27 and TRBJ1-5; D gene ambiguous. This CDR3 has 13 residues. V was cut by 2 bases and J by 5 bases, with 7 bases left in between. The germline gives CDR1 MNHEY, CDR2 SMNVEV (reference sequence). CDR3 loop: CASSLRFDQPQHF. Here the CDR3 DNA reads TGTGCCAGCAGTTTACGATTCGATCAGCCCCAGCATTTT.